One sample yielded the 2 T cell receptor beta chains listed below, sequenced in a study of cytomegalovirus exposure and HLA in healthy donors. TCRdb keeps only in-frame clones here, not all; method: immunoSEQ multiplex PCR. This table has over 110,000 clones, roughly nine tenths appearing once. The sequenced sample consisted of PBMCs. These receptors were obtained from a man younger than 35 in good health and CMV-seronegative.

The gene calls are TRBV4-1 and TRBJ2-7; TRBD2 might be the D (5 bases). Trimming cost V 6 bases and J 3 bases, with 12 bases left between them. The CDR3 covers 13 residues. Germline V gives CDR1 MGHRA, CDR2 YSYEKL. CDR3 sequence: CASSLGRDYEQYF. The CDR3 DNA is TGCGCCAGCAGTCTAGGACGGGACTACGAGCAGTACTTC.

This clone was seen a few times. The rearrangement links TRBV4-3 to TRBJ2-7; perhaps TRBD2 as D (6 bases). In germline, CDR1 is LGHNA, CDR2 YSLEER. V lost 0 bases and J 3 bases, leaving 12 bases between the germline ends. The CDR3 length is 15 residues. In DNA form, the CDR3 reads TGCGCCAGCAGCCAAGAGGTTAGCGGAGTCTACGAGCAGTACTTC. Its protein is CASSQEVSGVYEQYF.